This TCR beta chain comes out of a study of identifying expanded T cells in peripheral blood. Healthy donors had no documented immune events, such as infections, while sampled. This table comes from immunoSEQ multiplex PCR, and its TCRdb copy is limited to in-frame clones, with some not included. The sample has about 78,000 clones, approximately 90% seen once. Germline V lookup: CDR1 SGHNT, CDR2 YYREEE (reference sequence). The V end lost 2 bases, the J end lost 3 bases, and 8 bases lay between the germline ends. The length of the CDR3 is 13 residues. The rearrangement links TRBV5-4 to TRBJ1-2, with D hard to call. The sample consisted of blood. The sequence derives from a person aged 18 to 75 in good health. CDR3 region: CASSLRWDYGYTF. The CDR3 DNA follows: TGTGCCAGCAGCTTACGGTGGGACTATGGCTACACCTTC.